This T cell receptor beta chain came from a study of blood T cell repertoires in COVID-19 (TCRdb year 2020). For the study in its entirety: The collaborator samples originated in the United States, Italy and Spain and spanned the acute and convalescent phases of COVID-19. The sample metadata nearly always contained a de-identified subject ID, COVID-19 status, age in years and sex. The repertoires were released in a freely available public database intended as a resource for research on the immune response to SARS-CoV-2. Subjects who had been exposed to COVID-19, were actively infected with it, or had recovered from it provided the deeply sampled blood TCRbeta repertoires that made up the dataset. Where HLA class I and class II types were available, the types were taken from metadata supplied by the sample provider, not from assay-based typing. The material from the prospective study consisted of cDNA or gDNA derived from T cells, B-cell-depleted T cells, or PBMCs. The samples were drawn from the first 160 participants of the ongoing ImmuneRACE study and from 950 to 1,500 subjects provided by 6 global collaborators. Results and caveats for the whole study, not just this receptor: How much clinical and demographic metadata was included differed by source and by participant, and the metadata was provided uncurated.

TCRbeta CDR3 regions were amplified from genomic DNA by means of the immunoSEQ Assay, a bias-controlled multiplex PCR. As for the original processing: Nucleated cell counts per sample were estimated from amplification of reference gene primers within the assay. To quantify the absolute abundance of each unique TCRbeta CDR3 rearrangement, sequence reads were collapsed and filtered. For each sample, productive Simpson clonality was calculated as the square root of Simpson's diversity index across productive rearrangements. Imported from immuneACCESS, the table was reduced by TCRdb to in-frame sequences with V and J called. These copies leave out some clones; in studies compared against another copy, an unresolved V gene accounts for under half, and the cause of the remainder is not known. The DNA gave D and trimming, while V, J and clone size come from that table. For this sample the table gives about 200,000 clones, of which roughly 90% were detected only once. 1.6% of the sample is taken by the ten largest.

Notes on this clone: Its antigen remains undetermined. No base-level quality is on record; no much larger clone is a single base apart.

The cysteine opens and the phenylalanine closes a CDR3 of 13 amino acids. The only DNA kept is the CDR3, 39 bases in frame from the first base. At the junction V is shortened by 5 bases and J by 5 bases, with 12 bases in between. The collaborating institutions used their own protocols to collect whole blood in K2EDTA tubes. For TCRbeta analysis, collaborators shipped samples in one of three forms: frozen whole blood, isolated PBMCs, or DNA extracted from either of those sample types. The chain was built from TRBV12-3 or TRBV12-4 and TRBJ1-1, and TRBD1 may be the D gene, going by 5 matching bases. The specimen was peripheral blood. This TCR came from a young man with active or convalescent COVID-19. The encoded CDR3 is CASSTLPGTEAFF. The bases read TGTGCCAGCAGTACCCTGCCAGGGACTGAAGCTTTCTTT.